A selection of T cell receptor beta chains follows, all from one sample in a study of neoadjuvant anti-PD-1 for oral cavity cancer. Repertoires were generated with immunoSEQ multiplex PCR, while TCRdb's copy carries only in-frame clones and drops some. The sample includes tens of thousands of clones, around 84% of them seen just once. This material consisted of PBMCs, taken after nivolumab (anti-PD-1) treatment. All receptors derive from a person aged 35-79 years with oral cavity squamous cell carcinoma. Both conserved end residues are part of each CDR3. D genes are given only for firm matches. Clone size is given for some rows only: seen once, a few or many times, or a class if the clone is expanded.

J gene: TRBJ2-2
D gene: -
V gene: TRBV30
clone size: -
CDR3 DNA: TGTGCCTGGTCCGGGCAGCTCGGCACCGGGGAGCTGTTTTTT
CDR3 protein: CAWSGQLGTGELFF

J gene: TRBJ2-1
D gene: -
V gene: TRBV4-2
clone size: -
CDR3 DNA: TGTGCCAGCAGCCAAGTGGCTAGCGTGGGCAATGAGCAGTTCTTC
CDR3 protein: CASSQVASVGNEQFF

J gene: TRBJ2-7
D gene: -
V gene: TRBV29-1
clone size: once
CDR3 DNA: TGCAGCGTGGGCCCGGGTAGCGAGCAGTACTTC
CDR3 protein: CSVGPGSEQYF

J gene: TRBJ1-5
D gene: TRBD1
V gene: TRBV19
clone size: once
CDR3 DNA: TGTGCCACACGGACAGGGGGGAGCAATCAGCCCCAGCATTTT
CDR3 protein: CATRTGGSNQPQHF

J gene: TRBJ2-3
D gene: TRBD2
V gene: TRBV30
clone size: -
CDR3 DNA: TGTGCCTGGAGATCGGGACTAGCATCTTATTTGCAGTATTTT
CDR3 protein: CAWRSGLASYLQYF

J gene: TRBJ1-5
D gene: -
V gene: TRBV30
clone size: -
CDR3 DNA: TGTGCCTGGACGGAGGGGCAGGGGTTTTCGCCCCAGCATTTT
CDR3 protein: CAWTEGQGFSPQHF

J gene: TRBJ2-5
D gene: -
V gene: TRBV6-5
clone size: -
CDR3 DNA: TGTGCCAGCAGTTACTTCCAGGGTTCGTTAGAGACCCAGTACTTC
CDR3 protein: CASSYFQGSLETQYF

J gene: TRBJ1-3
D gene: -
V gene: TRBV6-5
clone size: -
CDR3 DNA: TGTGCCAGCAGTTTGGGGTTCTCTGGAAACACCATATATTTT
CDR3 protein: CASSLGFSGNTIYF

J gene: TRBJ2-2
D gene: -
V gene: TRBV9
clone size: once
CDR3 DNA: TGTGCCAGCAGCCCCTCCTCTCCGTGGGGCCCGAACACCGGGGAGCTGTTTTTT
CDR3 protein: CASSPSSPWGPNTGELFF

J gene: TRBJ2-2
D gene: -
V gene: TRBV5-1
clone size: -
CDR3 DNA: TGCGCCAGCAGCTTGAGGGGCGCCGGGGAGCTGTTTTTT
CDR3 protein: CASSLRGAGELFF

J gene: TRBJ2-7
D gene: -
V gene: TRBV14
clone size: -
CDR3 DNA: TGTGCCAGCAGCCCAAAATCGAGCTCGGCTGCCAGGGGATACGAGCAGTACTTC
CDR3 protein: CASSPKSSSAARGYEQYF

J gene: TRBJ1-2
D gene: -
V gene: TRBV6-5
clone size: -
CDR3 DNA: TGTGCCAGCAGTTACTCGGACACTAACTATGGCTACACCTTC
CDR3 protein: CASSYSDTNYGYTF

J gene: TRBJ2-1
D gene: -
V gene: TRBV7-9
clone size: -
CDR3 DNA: TGTGCCAGCAGCTTATCCCTTTCCTACAATGAGCAGTTCTTC
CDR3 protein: CASSLSLSYNEQFF

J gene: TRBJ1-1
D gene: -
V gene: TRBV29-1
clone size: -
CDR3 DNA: TGCAGCGTTGGGGGTGACACTGAAGCTTTCTTT
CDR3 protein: CSVGGDTEAFF

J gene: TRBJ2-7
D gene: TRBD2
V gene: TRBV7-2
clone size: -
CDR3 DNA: TGTGCCAGCAGCTTGTCCGGACTAGCGGGAGCTCACGAGCAGTACTTC
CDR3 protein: CASSLSGLAGAHEQYF

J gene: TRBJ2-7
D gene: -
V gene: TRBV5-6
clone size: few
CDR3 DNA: TGTGCCAGCAGCTCCTTCGTCGAGCAGTACTTC
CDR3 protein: CASSSFVEQYF

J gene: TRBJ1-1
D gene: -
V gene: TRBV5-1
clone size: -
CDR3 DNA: TGCGCCAGCAGCCAGGGGATGGGAATGAACACTGAAGCTTTCTTT
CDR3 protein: CASSQGMGMNTEAFF

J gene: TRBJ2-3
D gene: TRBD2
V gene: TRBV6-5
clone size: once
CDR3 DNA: TGTGCCAGCAGTTACGGAGCGGGAGGGCCTGATACGCAGTATTTT
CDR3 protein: CASSYGAGGPDTQYF

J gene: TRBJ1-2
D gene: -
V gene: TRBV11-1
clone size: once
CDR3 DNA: TGTGCCAGCAGCTCGGATCCCGGGATCTATGGCTACACCTTC
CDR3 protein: CASSSDPGIYGYTF

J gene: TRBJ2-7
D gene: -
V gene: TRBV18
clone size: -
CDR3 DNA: TGTGCCAGCTCACCTCCACAGGGAGTTCCGCGCGAGCAGTACTTC
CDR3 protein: CASSPPQGVPREQYF

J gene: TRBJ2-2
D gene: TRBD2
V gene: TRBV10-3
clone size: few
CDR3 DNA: TGTGCCACCGATACTAGCGGGAAAGACACCGGGGAGCTGTTTTTT
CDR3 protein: CATDTSGKDTGELFF

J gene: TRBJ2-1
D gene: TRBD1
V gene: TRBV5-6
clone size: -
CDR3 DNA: TGTGCCAGCAGCTTGGGCAGGGGGCCCCACAATGAGCAGTTCTTC
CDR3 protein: CASSLGRGPHNEQFF

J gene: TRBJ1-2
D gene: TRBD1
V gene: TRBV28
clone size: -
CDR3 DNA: TGTGCCAGCAGTTTTCCCACCCCAGGGGGTAATGGCTACACCTTC
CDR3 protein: CASSFPTPGGNGYTF

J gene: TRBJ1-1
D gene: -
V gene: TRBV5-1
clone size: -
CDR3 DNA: TGCGCCAGCAGCTTGGAGGCAGGCCCAATGAACACTGAAGCTTTCTTT
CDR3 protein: CASSLEAGPMNTEAFF

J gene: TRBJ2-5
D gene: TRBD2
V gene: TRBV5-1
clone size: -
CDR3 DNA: TGCGCCAGCAGCTTGGGAGGCGGGAGGTTGCAAGAGACCCAGTACTTC
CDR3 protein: CASSLGGGRLQETQYF

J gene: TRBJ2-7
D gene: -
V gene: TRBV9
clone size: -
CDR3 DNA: TGTGCCAGCAGCGAACGGGCGACCGCACCCTACGAGCAGTACTTC
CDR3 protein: CASSERATAPYEQYF

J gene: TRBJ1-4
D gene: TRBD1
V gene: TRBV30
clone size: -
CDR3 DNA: TGTGCCTGGAGTGGACAGGGGGCAACTAATGAAAAACTGTTTTTT
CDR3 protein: CAWSGQGATNEKLFF

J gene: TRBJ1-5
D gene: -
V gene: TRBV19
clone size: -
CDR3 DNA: TGTGCCAGTAGGGAAATTAGCAATCAGCCCCAGCATTTT
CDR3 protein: CASREISNQPQHF